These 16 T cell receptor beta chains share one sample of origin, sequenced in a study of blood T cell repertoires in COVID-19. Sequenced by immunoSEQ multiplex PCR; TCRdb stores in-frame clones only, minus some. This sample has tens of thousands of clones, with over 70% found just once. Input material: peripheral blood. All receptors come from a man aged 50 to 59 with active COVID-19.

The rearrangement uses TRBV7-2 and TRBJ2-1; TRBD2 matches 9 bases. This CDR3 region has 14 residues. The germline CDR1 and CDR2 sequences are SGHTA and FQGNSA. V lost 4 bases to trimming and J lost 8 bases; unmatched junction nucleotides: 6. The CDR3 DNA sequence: TGTGCCAGCAGCTCAGTAGCGGGGGTCGATGAGCAGTTCTTC. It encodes CASSSVAGVDEQFF.

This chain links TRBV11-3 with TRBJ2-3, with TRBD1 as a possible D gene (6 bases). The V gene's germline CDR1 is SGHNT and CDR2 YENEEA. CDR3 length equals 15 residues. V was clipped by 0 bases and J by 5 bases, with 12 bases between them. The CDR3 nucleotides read TGTGCCAGCAGCTTAGAAAGGGGACATCAAGATACGCAGTATTTT. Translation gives CASSLERGHQDTQYF.

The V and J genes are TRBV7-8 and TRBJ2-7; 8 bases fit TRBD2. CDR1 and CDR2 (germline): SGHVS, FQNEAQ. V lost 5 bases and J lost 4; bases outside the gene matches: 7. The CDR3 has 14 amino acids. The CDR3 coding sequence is TGTGCCAGCAGCGACCGGGGGGGTGGGTACGAGCAGTACTTC. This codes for CASSDRGGGYEQYF.

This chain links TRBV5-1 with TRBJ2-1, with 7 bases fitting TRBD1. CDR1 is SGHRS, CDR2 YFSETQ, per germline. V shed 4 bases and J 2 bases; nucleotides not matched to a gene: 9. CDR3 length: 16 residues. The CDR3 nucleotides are TGCGCCAGCAGCGCCGAGACAGGGAGCCCCTACAATGAGCAGTTCTTC. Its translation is CASSAETGSPYNEQFF.

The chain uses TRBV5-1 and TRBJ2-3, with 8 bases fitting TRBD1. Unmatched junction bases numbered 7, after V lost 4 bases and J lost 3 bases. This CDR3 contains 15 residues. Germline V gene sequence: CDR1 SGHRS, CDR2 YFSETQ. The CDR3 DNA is TGCGCCAGCAGCACCTCAGGGGGCGGGACAGATACGCAGTATTTT. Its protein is CASSTSGGGTDTQYF.

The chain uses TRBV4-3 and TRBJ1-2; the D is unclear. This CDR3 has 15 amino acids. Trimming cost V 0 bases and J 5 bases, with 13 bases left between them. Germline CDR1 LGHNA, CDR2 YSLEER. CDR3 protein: CASSQDMGRGYGYTF. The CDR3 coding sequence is TGCGCCAGCAGCCAAGATATGGGGAGAGGGTATGGCTACACCTTC.

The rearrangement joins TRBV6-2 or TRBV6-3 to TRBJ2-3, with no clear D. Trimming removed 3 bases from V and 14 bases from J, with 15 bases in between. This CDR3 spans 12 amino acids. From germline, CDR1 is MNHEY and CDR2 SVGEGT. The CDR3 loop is CASSYLVSVLYF. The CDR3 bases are TGTGCCAGCAGTTATCTAGTTTCTGTTTTGTATTTT.

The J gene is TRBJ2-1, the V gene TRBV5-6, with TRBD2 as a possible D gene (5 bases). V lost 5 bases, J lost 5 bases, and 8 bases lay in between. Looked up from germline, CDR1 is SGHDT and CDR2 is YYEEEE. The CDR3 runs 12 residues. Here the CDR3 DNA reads TGTGCCAGCAGGTCCGGGAACAATGAGCAGTTCTTC. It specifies CASRSGNNEQFF.

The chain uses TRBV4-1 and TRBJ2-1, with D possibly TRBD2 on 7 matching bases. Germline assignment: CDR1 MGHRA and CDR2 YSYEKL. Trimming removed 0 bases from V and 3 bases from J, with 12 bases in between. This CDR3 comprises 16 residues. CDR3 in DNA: TGCGCCAGCAGCCAAGATGGGGGGGGGCTCTACAATGAGCAGTTCTTC. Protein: CASSQDGGGLYNEQFF.

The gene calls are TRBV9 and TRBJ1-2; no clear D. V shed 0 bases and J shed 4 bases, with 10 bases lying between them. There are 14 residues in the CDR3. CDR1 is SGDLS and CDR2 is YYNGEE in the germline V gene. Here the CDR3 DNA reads TGTGCCAGCAGCGTAGGGAGTGTATCCTATGGCTACACCTTC. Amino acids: CASSVGSVSYGYTF.

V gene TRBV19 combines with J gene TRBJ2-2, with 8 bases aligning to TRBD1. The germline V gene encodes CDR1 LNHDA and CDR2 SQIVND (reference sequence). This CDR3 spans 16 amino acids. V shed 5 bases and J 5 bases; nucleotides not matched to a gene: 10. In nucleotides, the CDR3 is TGTGCCAGTAGTGCATCGACAGGGGTGAGAACCGGGGAGCTGTTTTTT. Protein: CASSASTGVRTGELFF.

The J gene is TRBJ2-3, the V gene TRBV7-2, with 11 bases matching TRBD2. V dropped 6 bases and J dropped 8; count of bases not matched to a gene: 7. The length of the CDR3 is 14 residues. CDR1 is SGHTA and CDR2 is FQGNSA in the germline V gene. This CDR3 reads CASSPGLAGGTQYF. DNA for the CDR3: TGTGCCAGCAGTCCAGGCCTAGCGGGGGGTACGCAGTATTTT.

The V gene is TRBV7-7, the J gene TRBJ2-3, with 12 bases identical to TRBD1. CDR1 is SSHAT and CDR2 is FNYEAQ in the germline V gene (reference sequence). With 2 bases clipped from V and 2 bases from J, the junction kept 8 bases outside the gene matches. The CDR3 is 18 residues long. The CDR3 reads CASSLYQPGQGATDTQYF. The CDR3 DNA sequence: TGTGCCAGCAGCTTATACCAGCCGGGACAGGGGGCCACAGATACGCAGTATTTT. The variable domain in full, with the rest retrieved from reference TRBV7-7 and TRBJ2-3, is GAGVSQSPRYKVTKRGQDVTLRCDPISSHATLYWYQQALGQGPEFLTYFNYEAQPDKSGLPSDRFSAERPEGSISTLTIQRTEQRDSAMYRCASSLYQPGQGATDTQYFGPGTRLTVL.

CDR3 amino acids: CASSRTGFSPLHF. DNA of the CDR3: TGTGCCAGCAGCCGGACAGGTTTTTCACCCCTCCACTTT. The V call is TRBV5-8, the J call TRBJ1-6; TRBD1 aligns across 7 bases. Per the germline V gene, CDR1 is SGHTS and CDR2 is YDEGEE. The CDR3 sequence is 13 residues long. V gave up 4 bases and J gave up 9 bases; unmatched junction bases: 4.

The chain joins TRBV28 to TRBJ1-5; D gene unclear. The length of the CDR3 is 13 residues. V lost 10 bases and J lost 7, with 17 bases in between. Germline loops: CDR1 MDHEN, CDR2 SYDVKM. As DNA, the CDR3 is TGTGCCACCATCTTCCGGGGATGGCAGCCCCAGCATTTT. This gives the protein CATIFRGWQPQHF.

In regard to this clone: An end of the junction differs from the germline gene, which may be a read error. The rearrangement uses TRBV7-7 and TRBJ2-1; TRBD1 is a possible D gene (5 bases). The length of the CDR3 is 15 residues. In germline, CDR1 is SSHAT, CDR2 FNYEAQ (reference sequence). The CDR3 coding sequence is TGTGCTAGCAGCCCTCAGGGATTCTCCTACAATGAGCAGTTCTTC. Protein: CASSPQGFSYNEQFF.